These T cell receptor beta chains were read from a single sample in a study of shared clonotypes between healthy human individuals. The assay was immunoSEQ multiplex PCR, and TCRdb's table has in-frame clones only and misses some. The data show 450,000 to 500,000 clones, approximately 84% seen once. Sample: PBMCs. The receptor set was obtained from a woman aged 40-49 years in good health. Some clones in this sample may be carry-over from other donors' samples. The CDR3 runs from the conserved cysteine through the conserved F or W. A D gene is named only where the DNA matches it firmly. Clone size, where shown, is once, few, many, or a class for clones that have expanded.

v_call,j_call,d_call,clone_size,cdr3_aa,cdr3_nt
TRBV7-9,TRBJ1-1,NA,NA,CASSPRDTLQVAFF,TGTGCCAGCAGCCCCCGGGACACCTTACAGGTAGCTTTCTTT
TRBV2,TRBJ1-5,NA,NA,CASSRRDSNQPQHF,TGTGCCAGCAGTCGTCGGGATAGCAATCAGCCCCAGCATTTT
TRBV13,TRBJ1-2,NA,few,CASSLDSPIQRPNYGYTF,TGTGCCAGCAGCTTAGATAGCCCCATACAGAGGCCTAACTATGGCTACACCTTC
TRBV11-2,TRBJ2-1,TRBD2,once,CASRNLRLAGGSYNEQFF,TGTGCCAGCAGAAACCTGAGACTAGCGGGAGGTTCCTACAATGAGCAGTTCTTC
TRBV9,TRBJ2-7,TRBD2,NA,CASSTTSGSVYEQYF,TGTGCCAGCAGCACCACTAGCGGGAGCGTCTACGAGCAGTACTTC
TRBV25-1,TRBJ1-2,NA,NA,CASQGLGANYGYTF,TGTGCCAGCCAGGGGTTGGGAGCTAACTATGGCTACACCTTC
TRBV30,TRBJ2-1,TRBD1,NA,CAWSRTGLPYNEQFF,TGTGCCTGGAGTAGGACAGGGCTCCCCTACAATGAGCAGTTCTTC
TRBV28,TRBJ2-1,TRBD2,NA,CASSLLAGARNEQFF,TGTGCCAGCAGTTTATTGGCGGGAGCGAGAAATGAGCAGTTCTTC
TRBV30,TRBJ1-5,NA,NA,CAWSRTAGNQPQHF,TGTGCCTGGAGTCGGACAGCAGGCAATCAGCCCCAGCATTTT
TRBV6-5,TRBJ2-1,NA,NA,CATSYRGNEQFF,TGTGCCACTTCCTATCGGGGCAATGAGCAGTTCTTC